These T cell receptor beta chains were read from a single sample in a study of blood T cell repertoires in COVID-19. Profiling relied on immunoSEQ multiplex PCR, and the TCRdb table lists in-frame clones only, not all of them. This sample has about 60,000 clones, with approximately 85% found just once. Sequencing was done on a sample of peripheral blood. These receptors were taken from a human donor in a cohort sampled during active COVID-19. CDR3s include the opening cysteine and the closing phenylalanine or tryptophan. The order of the fields is J gene, V gene, D gene, clone size, CDR3 DNA, CDR3 protein. The D gene is left open where the match is weak. The listing skips clone size in some rows; elsewhere it reads once, few, many or a size class.

TRBJ2-1,TRBV19,TRBD2,once,TGTGCCAGTAGTATTCGACTAGCGGGGGATATCTACAATGAGCAGTTCTTC,CASSIRLAGDIYNEQFF
TRBJ2-5,TRBV7-2,.,.,TGTGCCAGCAGTCCCGGGGGTAGAGTAGAGACCCAGTACTTC,CASSPGGRVETQYF
TRBJ1-2,TRBV29-1,TRBD1,.,TGCAGGAAGGGGACAGTCTTTAACTATGGCTACACCTTC,CRKGTVFNYGYTF
TRBJ2-7,TRBV7-2,TRBD1,.,TGTGCCAGCAGCTTGTCGACAGGGGATCGGGGCGAGCAGTACTTC,CASSLSTGDRGEQYF
TRBJ1-2,TRBV9,TRBD1,.,TGTGCCAGCAGCGTAGCTAGCAGGGGGTCTTATGGCTACACCTTC,CASSVASRGSYGYTF
TRBJ1-2,TRBV5-6,.,.,TGTGCCAGCAGCTTGTCTACAGGGTCTGGCTACACCTTC,CASSLSTGSGYTF
TRBJ2-1,TRBV16,TRBD1,.,TGTGCCAGCAGCCCCTCGACAGGGTCCCACTACAATGAGCAGTTCTTC,CASSPSTGSHYNEQFF
TRBJ1-4,TRBV7-9,TRBD1,.,TGTGCCAGCAGCCATGGGACAGAGAATGAAAAACTGTTTTTT,CASSHGTENEKLFF
TRBJ1-2,TRBV5-5,.,.,TGTGCCAGCAGCTGGGGTAGGGGTGATGGCTACACCTTC,CASSWGRGDGYTF
TRBJ2-3,TRBV7-8,TRBD2,once,TGTGCCAGCAGCACCCGGACTAGCGGAACAGATACGCAGTATTTT,CASSTRTSGTDTQYF
TRBJ2-5,TRBV2,.,once,TGTGCCAGCAGTGAAGCGCCTGCGGGGTCCACGGGGACCCAGTACTTC,CASSEAPAGSTGTQYF
TRBJ1-4,TRBV30,.,.,TGTGCCTGGACTCACGCACAGGGCTGGAGTGAAAAACTGTTTTTT,CAWTHAQGWSEKLFF
TRBJ1-2,TRBV10-3,.,.,TGTGCCATCAGCCCCCCGGCGGGAGACTATGGCTACACCTTC,CAISPPAGDYGYTF
TRBJ1-2,TRBV18,TRBD1,.,TGTGCCAGCTTAACAGGGGCGCAAGGCTACACCTTC,CASLTGAQGYTF
TRBJ2-4,TRBV6-2/TRBV6-3,.,.,TGTGCCAGCAGTAAGTCGTCTCCTACCTACATTCAGTACTTC,CASSKSSPTYIQYF
TRBJ2-1,TRBV4-2,TRBD2,.,TGTGCCAGCAGCCAAGATACTAGCGGGGGCCTCAATGAGCAGTTCTTC,CASSQDTSGGLNEQFF
TRBJ2-3,TRBV4-3,TRBD2,.,TGCGCCAGCAGCCAAGATCATGTTCTTCCGGGGGGTGAGGCAGATACGCAGTATTTT,CASSQDHVLPGGEADTQYF
TRBJ2-7,TRBV3-1/TRBV3-2,.,.,TGTGCCAGCAGCCGTAACCCAATAGGGGAGGCCTACGAGCAGTACTTC,CASSRNPIGEAYEQYF
TRBJ2-1,TRBV5-1,.,.,TGCGCCAGCAGCTTGACGGCTAGCTCCTACAATGAGCAGTTCTTC,CASSLTASSYNEQFF
TRBJ1-5,TRBV3-1/TRBV3-2,.,few,TGTGCCAGCAGCCAAGGTGGGCCCGATCAGCCCCAGCATTTT,CASSQGGPDQPQHF
TRBJ2-7,TRBV19,.,few,TGTGCCAGTAGTATAATCTGGGCAGACTCCTACGAGCAGTACTTC,CASSIIWADSYEQYF
TRBJ1-5,TRBV19,TRBD1,.,TGTGCCAGTAGCGTGACAGGGGGGCATCAGCCCCAGCATTTT,CASSVTGGHQPQHF
TRBJ1-6,TRBV9,.,.,TGTGCCAGCAGCGGGGGGGACCGTCGGAATTCACCCCTCCACTTT,CASSGGDRRNSPLHF
TRBJ1-1,TRBV30,.,.,TGTGCCTGGGGGAGGGGGGGGACTGAAGCTTTCTTT,CAWGRGGTEAFF
TRBJ2-5,TRBV29-1,.,.,TGCAGCGTTGGGCGGGGTGGCGAGACCCAGTACTTC,CSVGRGGETQYF
TRBJ1-5,TRBV6-2/TRBV6-3,.,.,TGTGCCAGCAGCCCGGTCCCCTATAGCAATCAGCCCCAGCATTTT,CASSPVPYSNQPQHF
TRBJ2-5,TRBV29-1,TRBD2,once,TGCAGCGTGGGGGGGCTAGCGGGGACTGGGGAGACCCAGTACTTC,CSVGGLAGTGETQYF
TRBJ2-7,TRBV11-2,.,.,TGTGCCAGCAGCTTAGGGACAATTTTCGAGCAGTACTTC,CASSLGTIFEQYF
TRBJ1-1,TRBV11-2,.,.,TGTGCCAGCAGCCCCCGACCAGGGTTAACAAACACTGAAGCTTTCTTT,CASSPRPGLTNTEAFF
TRBJ2-5,TRBV18,.,few,TGTGCCAGCTCACCCCCCGGGACCCGGGGGGAGACCCAGTACTTC,CASSPPGTRGETQYF
TRBJ2-5,TRBV11-2,TRBD2,.,TGTGCCAGCAGCTTAGAAGCGGGGGGGTGGGAGACCCAGTACTTC,CASSLEAGGWETQYF
TRBJ2-3,TRBV19,TRBD1,.,TGTGCCAGTGGCCCACAGGGGCAAGATACGCAGTATTTT,CASGPQGQDTQYF
TRBJ2-5,TRBV18,.,.,TGTGCCAGCTCTAGCGGAGATCAAGAGACCCAGTACTTC,CASSSGDQETQYF
TRBJ2-1,TRBV9,.,once,TGTGCCAGCAGCGTAGCTGGCGGGGTCTACAATGAGCAGTTCTTC,CASSVAGGVYNEQFF
TRBJ1-6,TRBV9,.,.,TGTGCCAGCAGCCCCGGGGGGGGGTCAAGTTCACCCCTCCACTTT,CASSPGGGSSSPLHF
TRBJ2-3,TRBV3-1/TRBV3-2,.,.,TGTGCCAGCAGCCCAGCCCGGGGGTCTACGCAGTATTTT,CASSPARGSTQYF
TRBJ1-1,TRBV3-1/TRBV3-2,.,.,TGTGCCAGCAGCCAAGGGACACAGAACACTGAAGCTTTCTTT,CASSQGTQNTEAFF
TRBJ1-3,TRBV9,.,.,TGTGCCAGCAGCCGACAACAGGGTGGAAACACCATATATTTT,CASSRQQGGNTIYF